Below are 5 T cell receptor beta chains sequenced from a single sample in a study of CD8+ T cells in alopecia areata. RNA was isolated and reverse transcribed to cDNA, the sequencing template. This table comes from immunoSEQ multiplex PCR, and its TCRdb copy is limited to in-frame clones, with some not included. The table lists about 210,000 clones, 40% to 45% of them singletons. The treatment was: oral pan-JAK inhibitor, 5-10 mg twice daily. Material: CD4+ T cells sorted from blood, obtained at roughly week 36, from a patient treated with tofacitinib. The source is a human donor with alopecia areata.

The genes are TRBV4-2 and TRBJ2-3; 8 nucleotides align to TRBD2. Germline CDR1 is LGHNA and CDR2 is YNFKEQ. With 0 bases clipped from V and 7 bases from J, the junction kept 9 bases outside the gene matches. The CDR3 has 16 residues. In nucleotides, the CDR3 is TGTGCCAGCAGCCAAGAGGGATTAGCGGGATTAAATACGCAGTATTTT. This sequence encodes CASSQEGLAGLNTQYF.

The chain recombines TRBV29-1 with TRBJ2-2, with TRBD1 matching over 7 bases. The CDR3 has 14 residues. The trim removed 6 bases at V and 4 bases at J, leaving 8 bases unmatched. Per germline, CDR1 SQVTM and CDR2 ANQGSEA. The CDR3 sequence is CSVYDRASTGELFF. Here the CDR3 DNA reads TGCAGCGTATATGACAGGGCGAGCACCGGGGAGCTGTTTTTT.

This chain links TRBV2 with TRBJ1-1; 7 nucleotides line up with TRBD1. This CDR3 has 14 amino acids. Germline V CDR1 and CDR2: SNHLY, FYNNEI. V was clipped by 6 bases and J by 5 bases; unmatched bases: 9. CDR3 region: CASRGTGVATEAFF. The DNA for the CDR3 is TGTGCCAGCAGGGGCACAGGGGTTGCAACTGAAGCTTTCTTT.

CDR3 bases: TGTGCCAGCAGTCAGACAGGGTGGAACGGCTACACCTTC. It is translated as CASSQTGWNGYTF. The chain joins TRBV25-1 to TRBJ1-2; 7 nucleotides match TRBD1. The V gene's germline CDR1 is MGHDK and CDR2 SYGVNS. The J segment lost 8 bases and the V segment lost 5 bases, leaving 8 bases of the junction unmatched. The CDR3 is 13 amino acids.

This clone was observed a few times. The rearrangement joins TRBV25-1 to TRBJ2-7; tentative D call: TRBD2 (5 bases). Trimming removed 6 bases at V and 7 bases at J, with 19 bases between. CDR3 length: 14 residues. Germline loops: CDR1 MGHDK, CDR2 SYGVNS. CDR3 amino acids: CASSVDGVTGEQYF. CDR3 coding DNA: TGTGCCAGCAGCGTGGATGGGGTCACGGGGGAGCAGTACTTC.